These 30 T cell receptor beta chains share one sample of origin, sequenced in a study of a mutant IDH1 vaccine in newly diagnosed glioma (dated by TCRdb to the early 2020s). According to the study, the label for this sample's time point signals: week 23, last vaccination. Every vaccine dose consisted of 300 ug of a 20-mer mutant IDH1 peptide in Montanide, administered subcutaneously together with topical imiquimod. Libraries came from the immunoSEQ multiplex PCR assay. Sourced from immuneACCESS, this table was stored by TCRdb with only in-frame sequences that have V and J called. A share of the clones is absent; for the studies checked, an unresolved V gene accounts for under half, and the remainder has no known explanation. The sample contains around 76,000 clones, 85% to 90% of them found a single time. 0.77% of the sample is in the top ten clones. Antigens for these TCRs are unknown. This specimen was PBMCs, taken from a glioma patient whose treatment included an IDH1 peptide vaccine. These receptors all come from a woman aged 50 to 60 with glioma.

The chain uses TRBV5-6 and TRBJ1-2; D possibly corresponds to TRBD1 (5 bases). CDR1 and CDR2 from the germline V gene are SGHDT and YYEEEE. V lost 4 bases and J 8 bases, leaving 18 bases between the germline ends. The CDR3 length is 14 residues. The CDR3: CASSPDYMTAGYTF. CDR3 nucleotides: TGTGCCAGCAGCCCCGACTACATGACAGCAGGCTACACCTTC.

The V call is TRBV9, the J call TRBJ1-1; D not resolved. The V gene's germline CDR1 is SGDLS and CDR2 YYNGEE. The CDR3 spans 15 residues. The V end was cut by 0 bases, the J end by 5 bases, with 14 bases between. Here the CDR3 reads CASSVGLTEGTEAFF. CDR3 bases: TGTGCCAGCAGCGTAGGGCTCACCGAAGGGACTGAAGCTTTCTTT.

The chain joins TRBV6-5 to TRBJ1-2, with D hard to call. Trimming took off 7 bases at V and 8 bases at J, with 2 bases between the two ends. Per germline, CDR1 MNHEY and CDR2 SVGAGI. The CDR3 is made up of 8 amino acids. CDR3 bases: TGTGCCAGCAACGGCTACACCTTC. Translation: CASNGYTF.

The chain has TRBV2 and TRBJ2-5; the D is unclear. Germline V gene data show CDR1 as SNHLY and CDR2 as FYNNEI. V was shortened by 4 bases and J by 0 bases, with 9 bases between the two germline ends. The CDR3 length is 14 residues. The CDR3 protein is CASSVDGYQETQYF. The CDR3 DNA sequence: TGTGCCAGCAGTGTTGACGGTTACCAAGAGACCCAGTACTTC.

The chain links TRBV7-8 to TRBJ2-5; D gene uncertain. The CDR3 sequence is 13 residues long. CDR1 and CDR2 from the germline V gene are SGHVS and FQNEAQ. V dropped 1 base and J dropped 7 bases, with 10 bases sitting between them. CDR3 sequence (DNA): TGTGCCAGCAGCTTAGGGCTATACGCGACCCAGTACTTC. It specifies CASSLGLYATQYF.

The chain links TRBV25-1 to TRBJ1-1; TRBD1 might be the D (5 bases). This CDR3 is built from 17 residues. The V end lost 4 bases, the J end lost 0 bases, and 18 bases lay between the germline ends. From germline, CDR1 is MGHDK and CDR2 SYGVNS. The CDR3 region has the DNA TGTGCCAGCAGTGCCCACCCGGGGGATAGCATGAACACTGAAGCTTTCTTT. The encoded protein is CASSAHPGDSMNTEAFF.

The J gene is TRBJ2-1, the V gene TRBV9; 7 bases fit TRBD2. With 0 bases clipped from V and 4 bases from J, the junction kept 4 bases outside the gene matches. Germline V gives CDR1 SGDLS, CDR2 YYNGEE. The CDR3 has 15 amino acids. CDR3 DNA: TGTGCCAGCAGCGTAGAAATCGGGAGGTACAATGAGCAGTTCTTC. Its protein is CASSVEIGRYNEQFF.

J is TRBJ1-3 and V is TRBV19; D not resolved. V dropped 3 bases and J dropped 0 bases, with 9 bases sitting between them. The CDR3 extends over 15 amino acids. Looked up from germline, CDR1 is LNHDA and CDR2 is SQIVND (reference sequence). CDR3: CASSILDFSGNTIYF. The DNA of the CDR3 is TGTGCCAGTAGTATCTTGGACTTCTCTGGAAACACCATATATTTT.

This chain links TRBV6-6 with TRBJ1-1; D is undetermined. The V end lost 4 bases, the J end lost 2 bases, and 8 bases lay between the germline ends. The germline V gene encodes CDR1 MNHNY and CDR2 SVGAGI (reference sequence). This CDR3 has 13 amino acids. The CDR3 here is CASSWGLNTEAFF. For the CDR3, the DNA is TGTGCCAGCAGTTGGGGTCTCAACACTGAAGCTTTCTTT.

The V gene is TRBV5-1, the J gene TRBJ2-5; D may be TRBD1 or TRBD2 (5 bases each). Germline CDR1 is SGHRS and CDR2 is YFSETQ. V was cut by 4 bases and J by 4 bases, with 17 bases left in between. The length of the CDR3 is 15 residues. DNA for the CDR3: TGCGCCAGCAGCACCCGGGACCCCGTAGGAGAGACCCAGTACTTC. Translation: CASSTRDPVGETQYF.

The rearrangement uses TRBV4-2 and TRBJ2-7; the D is unclear. Trimming pared 1 base from V and 5 bases from J, leaving 15 bases between. Germline-derived CDR1 and CDR2 are LGHNA and YNFKEQ. There are 15 residues in the CDR3. CDR3 coding DNA: TGTGCCAGCAGCCAAGTTACAGCTTATGACGACGAGCAGTACTTC. This translates into CASSQVTAYDDEQYF.

This chain links TRBV5-4 with TRBJ1-4; D not certain. This CDR3 has 12 residues. Trimming left V 1 base short and J 7 bases short, with 5 bases between. CDR1 is SGHNT, CDR2 YYREEE, per germline (reference sequence). The CDR3 DNA reads as TGTGCCAGCAGCTTGAGCGGTGAAAAACTGTTTTTT. Encoded protein: CASSLSGEKLFF.

This clone was counted once. This sequence joins TRBV5-6 and TRBJ1-3; D is ambiguous. Trimming removed 0 bases at V and 0 bases at J, with 7 bases between. CDR1 is SGHDT, CDR2 YYEEEE, per germline. The CDR3 covers 15 residues. CDR3 region: CASSLAWGSGNTIYF. Written as DNA, the CDR3 is TGTGCCAGCAGCTTGGCCTGGGGCTCTGGAAACACCATATATTTT.

V is TRBV11-1 and J is TRBJ2-1; D unclear. Between the trimmed V and J ends, which lost 3 bases and 1 base, there was a span of 7 bases. The CDR3 runs to 14 residues. Germline V CDR1 and CDR2: SGHAT, FQDESV (reference sequence). The CDR3 coding sequence is TGTGCCAGCAGCTTTGGTAGATCCTACAATGAGCAGTTCTTC. Its protein product is CASSFGRSYNEQFF.

About this clone itself: At one of its ends the junction is not consistent with the germline gene, which may arise from a read error. The chain recombines TRBV28 with TRBJ1-1; no clear D. Per germline, CDR1 MDHEN and CDR2 SYDVKM. The CDR3 length is 13 residues. The CDR3 loop is CASRLWGNTEAFF. The CDR3 nucleotides read TGTGCCAGCAGGTTATGGGGGAACACTGAAGCTTTCTTT.

J is TRBJ1-6 and V is TRBV28, with D possibly matching TRBD1 (5 bases). The V gene lost 7 bases and the J gene lost 0 bases, with 22 bases spanning the gap. This CDR3 contains 19 residues. CDR1 is MDHEN and CDR2 is SYDVKM in the germline V gene. The CDR3 loop is CASTPVLGGESSYNSPLHF. CDR3 bases: TGTGCCAGCACACCCGTGTTGGGGGGGGAAAGCTCCTATAATTCACCCCTCCACTTT.

The chain recombines TRBV28 with TRBJ2-7; 8 nucleotides line up with TRBD1. Germline CDR1 MDHEN, CDR2 SYDVKM. With 5 bases clipped from V and 7 bases from J, the junction kept 13 bases outside the gene matches. This CDR3 contains 15 residues. In DNA, the CDR3 is TGTGCCAGCAGTCCCTTGCGGACAGGGCATCGTGAGCAGTACTTC. Protein product: CASSPLRTGHREQYF. Full variable domain (outside the CDR3, taken from reference TRBV28 and TRBJ2-7): DVKVTQSSRYLVKRTGEKVFLECVQDMDHENMFWYRQDPGLGLRLIYFSYDVKMKEKGDIPEGYSVSREKKERFSLILESASTNQTSMYLCASSPLRTGHREQYFGPGTRLTVT.

This clone was seen a few times. This chain connects TRBV4-2 to TRBJ1-5, with TRBD1 identical over 10 bases. This CDR3 region has 15 residues. Germline loops: CDR1 LGHNA, CDR2 YNFKEQ. J was trimmed by 6 bases and V by 2 bases; bases with no gene match: 4. CDR3 region: CASSQRDRGGQPQHF. The CDR3 nucleotides are TGTGCCAGCAGCCAACGGGACAGGGGCGGTCAGCCCCAGCATTTT.

The V gene is TRBV6-5, the J gene TRBJ2-1, with TRBD2 identical over 8 bases. Germline CDR1 MNHEY, CDR2 SVGAGI. The CDR3 sequence is 16 residues long. With V trimmed by 4 bases and J by 9 bases, 14 bases remained unmatched. CDR3 in amino acids: CASSSRWGTRKGEQFF. CDR3 DNA sequence: TGTGCCAGCAGTTCCCGATGGGGGACTAGGAAGGGTGAGCAGTTCTTC.

V and J are TRBV28 and TRBJ2-7; D might be TRBD1 (5 bases). The CDR3 loop spans 16 amino acids. V was pared by 3 bases and J by 2 bases, with 17 bases between. Germline CDR1 reads MDHEN; CDR2 reads SYDVKM. The CDR3 region has the DNA TGTGCCAGCAGTTTCGCATGGGAAAGGGGAACCTACGAGCAGTACTTC. This translates into CASSFAWERGTYEQYF.

The chain links TRBV9 to TRBJ2-1; 8 bases match TRBD2. The germline V gene has CDR1 SGDLS and CDR2 YYNGEE. CDR3 length: 14 residues. With 4 bases clipped from V and 8 bases from J, the junction kept 8 bases outside the gene matches. The CDR3 DNA reads TGTGCCAGCAGCATTAGCGGGAAGTTGGATGAGCAGTTCTTC. Translating it yields CASSISGKLDEQFF.

This chain links TRBV7-2 with TRBJ2-2; D unclear. CDR1 is SGHTA and CDR2 is FQGNSA in the germline V gene. With 6 bases removed from V and 3 bases from J, the gap between germline ends came to 11 bases. This CDR3 is built from 14 residues. The CDR3 DNA sequence: TGTGCCAGCAGACCTGGACGGTACACCGGGGAGCTGTTTTTT. Its protein product is CASRPGRYTGELFF.

The J gene is TRBJ2-3, the V gene TRBV7-9, with a weak D call TRBD2 (6 bases). The CDR3 is 13 amino acids. V gave up 5 bases and J gave up 4 bases, with 10 bases separating them. Germline-derived CDR1 and CDR2 are SEHNR and FQNEAQ (reference sequence). The CDR3 sequence is CASSPWGADTQYF. The CDR3 DNA reads as TGTGCCAGCAGCCCGTGGGGGGCAGATACGCAGTATTTT.

This chain joins TRBV4-1 and TRBJ2-7, with D unclear. The CDR3 sequence is 15 residues long. Germline V gives CDR1 MGHRA, CDR2 YSYEKL. V was pared by 5 bases and J by 2 bases, with 16 bases between. The CDR3 loop reads CASSARSGPPYEQYF. CDR3 coding DNA: TGCGCCAGCAGCGCACGTTCCGGGCCGCCCTACGAGCAGTACTTC.

The chain carries TRBV28 and TRBJ1-5; tentative D call: TRBD1 (6 bases). Germline CDR1 is MDHEN and CDR2 is SYDVKM. The CDR3 sequence is 14 residues long. Trimming stripped 5 bases from V and 2 bases from J, with 10 bases between. CDR3 in amino acids: CASSTQGGNQPQHF. CDR3 sequence (DNA): TGTGCCAGCAGTACACAGGGTGGCAATCAGCCCCAGCATTTT.

The gene calls are TRBV5-4 and TRBJ2-7; 16 nucleotides agree with TRBD2. Germline CDR1 and CDR2: SGHNT and YYREEE (reference sequence). There are 16 residues in the CDR3. The J segment lost 2 bases and the V segment lost 3 bases, leaving 2 bases of the junction unmatched. CDR3 nucleotides: TGTGCCAGCAGCTGGGGACTAGCGGGAGGGGCCTACGAGCAGTACTTC. Translated: CASSWGLAGGAYEQYF.

This clone appeared a single time. V is TRBV4-2 and J is TRBJ2-7, with D possibly being TRBD1 or TRBD2 (5 bases each). Germline V gene lookup returns CDR1 LGHNA and CDR2 YNFKEQ. The V end lost 4 bases, the J end lost 2 bases, and 12 bases lay between the germline ends. This CDR3 contains 14 residues. CDR3 loop: CASSRDGEAYEQYF. The DNA of the CDR3 is TGTGCCAGCAGCCGGGACGGTGAGGCCTACGAGCAGTACTTC.

The V call is TRBV7-2, the J call TRBJ1-1; TRBD1 matches 8 bases. With V trimmed by 4 bases and J by 1 base, 8 bases remained unmatched. The CDR3 is 16 amino acids. The germline V gene has CDR1 SGHTA and CDR2 FQGNSA. CDR3 residues: CASSSRPGTGNTEAFF. CDR3 sequence (DNA): TGTGCCAGCAGCTCCCGCCCCGGGACAGGGAACACTGAAGCTTTCTTT.

The genes are TRBV4-1 and TRBJ2-2; TRBD1 or TRBD2 may be the D gene (5 bases each). Germline assignment: CDR1 MGHRA and CDR2 YSYEKL. The V gene lost 8 bases and the J gene lost 5 bases, with 12 bases spanning the gap. The length of the CDR3 is 13 residues. The CDR3 bases are TGCGCCAGCCGGGGCGCAAGAACCGGGGAGCTGTTTTTT. Protein product: CASRGARTGELFF.

The chain combines TRBV5-4 with TRBJ1-2; D gene uncertain. Germline V CDR1 and CDR2: SGHNT, YYREEE (reference sequence). Trimming pared 1 base from V and 3 bases from J, leaving 10 bases between. This CDR3 is built from 14 residues. The CDR3 DNA reads as TGTGCCAGCAGCTTGTATAACACCCACTATGGCTACACCTTC. Protein sequence: CASSLYNTHYGYTF.